A selection of T cell receptor beta chains follows, all from one sample in a study of shared clonotypes between healthy human individuals. Clones were sequenced by immunoSEQ multiplex PCR, and TCRdb holds only the in-frame ones, with some missing. Here the sample spans 800,000 or so clones, around 96% being singletons. The sample taken for sequencing was naive CD8+ T cells sorted from blood. The receptors originated from a man between 25 and 39 years old in good health. Both conserved end residues are part of each CDR3. A D gene is named only where the DNA matches it firmly. Size is stated for part of the rows, as once, few or many counts, or as a class when the clone is expanded.

TRBV7-4	TRBJ2-7	NA	NA	CASSGVRGGRYEQYF	TGTGCCAGCAGCGGAGTCAGGGGTGGACGGTATGAGCAGTACTTC
TRBV7-9	TRBJ2-7	once	NA	CASSGQGLDYEQYF	TGTGCCAGCAGCGGTCAGGGTTTGGACTACGAGCAGTACTTC
TRBV30	TRBJ2-3	NA	NA	CAWSTSGSTDTQYF	TGTGCCTGGAGCACTAGTGGGAGCACAGATACGCAGTATTTT
TRBV28	TRBJ2-3	NA	NA	CASSSSTGSRGDF	TGTGCCAGCAGTTCCTCGACAGGTTCCCGAGGTGATTTT
TRBV6-5	TRBJ2-7	NA	NA	CASSRNLLDEQYF	TGTGCCAGCAGCAGGAACCTCTTAGACGAGCAGTACTTC
TRBV11-2	TRBJ1-1	NA	NA	CASSLGRAGVNTEAFF	TGTGCCAGCAGCTTAGGCCGTGCGGGGGTGAACACTGAAGCTTTCTTT
TRBV7-6	TRBJ1-5	once	NA	CASSPDINQPQHF	TGTGCCAGCAGCCCGGACATAAATCAGCCCCAGCATTTT
TRBV5-4	TRBJ2-2	NA	NA	CASSLAGGTDTGELFF	TGTGCCAGCAGCTTGGCCGGCGGGACAGACACCGGGGAGCTGTTTTTT
TRBV7-9	TRBJ2-5	NA	NA	CASSFPVGRRRFQETQYF	TGTGCCAGCAGCTTTCCTGTTGGACGACGTCGTTTTCAAGAGACCCAGTACTTC
TRBV7-3	TRBJ2-2	NA	NA	CASSLSGELFF	TGTGCCAGCAGCTTATCCGGGGAGCTGTTTTTT
TRBV7-2	TRBJ2-1	NA	TRBD2	CASSLALAGDLHEQFF	TGTGCCAGCAGCTTAGCTCTAGCGGGAGACTTGCATGAGCAGTTCTTC
TRBV9	TRBJ1-1	NA	NA	CASSAGYLNTEAFF	TGTGCCAGCAGCGCCGGGTATTTGAACACTGAAGCTTTCTTT
TRBV4-1	TRBJ1-5	NA	NA	CASSRPGAEPQHF	TGCGCCAGCAGCCGTCCGGGGGCAGAGCCCCAGCATTTT
TRBV19	TRBJ2-7	NA	NA	CASSAGSSYEQYF	TGTGCCAGTAGTGCAGGGAGCTCCTACGAGCAGTACTTC
TRBV6-5	TRBJ2-7	NA	TRBD2	CASSSGEWGTNEQYF	TGTGCCAGCAGTAGCGGGGAATGGGGGACCAACGAGCAGTACTTC
TRBV30	TRBJ1-2	NA	NA	CAWSLVGFDGYTF	TGTGCCTGGAGTTTGGTTGGGTTCGATGGCTACACCTTC
TRBV7-9	TRBJ2-5	NA	NA	CASSFTETQYF	TGTGCCAGCAGCTTCACAGAGACCCAGTACTTC
TRBV9	TRBJ2-1	NA	TRBD2	CASSPPTSREVDNEQFF	TGTGCCAGCAGCCCTCCGACTAGCAGGGAAGTAGACAATGAGCAGTTCTTC
TRBV10-3	TRBJ2-1	NA	TRBD1	CAISKQGKFSDEQFF	TGTGCCATCAGTAAACAGGGGAAGTTTTCGGATGAGCAGTTCTTC
TRBV5-1	TRBJ2-2	NA	TRBD1	CASSSDRAENTGELFF	TGCGCCAGCAGCTCGGACAGGGCAGAGAACACCGGGGAGCTGTTTTTT
TRBV25-1	TRBJ2-7	NA	NA	CASRPKGSYEQYF	TGTGCCAGCAGGCCTAAAGGGTCCTACGAGCAGTACTTC